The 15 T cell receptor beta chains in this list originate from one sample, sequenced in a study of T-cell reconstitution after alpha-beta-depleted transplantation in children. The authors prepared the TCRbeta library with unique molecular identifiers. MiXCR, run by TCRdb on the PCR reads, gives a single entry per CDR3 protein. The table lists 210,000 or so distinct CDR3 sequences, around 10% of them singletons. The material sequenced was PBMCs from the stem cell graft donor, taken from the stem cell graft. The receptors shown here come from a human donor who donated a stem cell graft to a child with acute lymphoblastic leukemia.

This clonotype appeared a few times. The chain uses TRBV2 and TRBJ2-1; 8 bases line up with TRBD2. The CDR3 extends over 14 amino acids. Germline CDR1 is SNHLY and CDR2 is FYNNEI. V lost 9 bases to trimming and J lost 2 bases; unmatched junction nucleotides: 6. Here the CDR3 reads CARGTSGPYNEQFF. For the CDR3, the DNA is TGTGCCAGAGGGACTAGTGGACCCTACAATGAGCAGTTCTTC. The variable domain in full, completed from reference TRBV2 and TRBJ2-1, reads EPEVTQTPSHQVTQMGQEVILRCVPISNHLYFYWYRQILGQKVEFLVSFYNNEISEKSEIFDDQFSVERPDGSNFTLKIRSTKLEDSAMYFCARGTSGPYNEQFFGPGTRLTVL.

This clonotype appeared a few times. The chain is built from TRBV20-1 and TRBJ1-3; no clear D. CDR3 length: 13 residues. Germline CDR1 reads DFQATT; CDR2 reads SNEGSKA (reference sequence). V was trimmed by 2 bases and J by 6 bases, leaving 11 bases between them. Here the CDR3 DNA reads TGCAGTGCTAGAACAGATACCTCAAACACCATATATTTT. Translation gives CSARTDTSNTIYF.

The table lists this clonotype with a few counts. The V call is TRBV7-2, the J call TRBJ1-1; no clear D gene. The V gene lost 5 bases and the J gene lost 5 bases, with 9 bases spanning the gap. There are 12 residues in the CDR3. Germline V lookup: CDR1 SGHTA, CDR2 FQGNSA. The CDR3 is CASSPGWTEAFF. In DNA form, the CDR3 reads TGTGCCAGCAGCCCCGGGTGGACTGAAGCTTTCTTT.

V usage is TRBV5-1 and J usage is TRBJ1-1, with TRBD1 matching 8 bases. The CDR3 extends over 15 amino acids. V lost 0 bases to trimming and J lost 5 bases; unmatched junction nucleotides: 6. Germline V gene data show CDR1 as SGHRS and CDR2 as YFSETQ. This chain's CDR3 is CASSLEAGGRTEAFF. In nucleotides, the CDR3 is TGCGCCAGCAGCTTGGAGGCAGGGGGCAGAACTGAAGCTTTCTTT.

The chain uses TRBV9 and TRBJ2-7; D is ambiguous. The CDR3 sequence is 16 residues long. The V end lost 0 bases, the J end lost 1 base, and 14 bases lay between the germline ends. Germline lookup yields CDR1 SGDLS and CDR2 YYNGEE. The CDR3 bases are TGTGCCAGCAGCGTAGCTCCCGGGCAGAAGTCCTACGAGCAGTACTTC. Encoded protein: CASSVAPGQKSYEQYF.

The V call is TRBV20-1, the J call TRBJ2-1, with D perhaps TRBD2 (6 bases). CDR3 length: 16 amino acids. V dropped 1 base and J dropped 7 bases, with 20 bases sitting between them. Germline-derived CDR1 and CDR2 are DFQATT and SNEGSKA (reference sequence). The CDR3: CSARVTGWGGGNEQFF. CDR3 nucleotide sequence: TGCAGTGCTAGAGTAACGGGATGGGGTGGAGGGAATGAGCAGTTCTTC.

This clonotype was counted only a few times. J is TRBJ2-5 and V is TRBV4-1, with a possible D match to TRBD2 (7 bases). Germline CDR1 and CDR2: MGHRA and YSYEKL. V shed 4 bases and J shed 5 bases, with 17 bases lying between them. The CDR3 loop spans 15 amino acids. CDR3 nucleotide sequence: TGCGCCAGCAGCCCCCCTTCGAGGGGGGGGGAGACCCAGTACTTC. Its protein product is CASSPPSRGGETQYF.

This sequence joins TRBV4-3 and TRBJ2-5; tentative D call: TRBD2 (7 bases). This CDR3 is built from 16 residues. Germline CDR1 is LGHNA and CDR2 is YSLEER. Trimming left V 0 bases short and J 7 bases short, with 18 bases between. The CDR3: CASSQDGGGLSGTQYF. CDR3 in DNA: TGCGCCAGCAGCCAAGATGGGGGGGGCCTCTCAGGGACCCAGTACTTC.

CDR3 in amino acids: CASSRRVGSMNTEAFF. CDR3 DNA sequence: TGTGCCAGCAGTCGGAGGGTTGGCAGCATGAACACTGAAGCTTTCTTT. The chain combines TRBV13 with TRBJ1-1; D is ambiguous. Trimming removed 6 bases from V and 0 bases from J, with 17 bases in between. The CDR3 runs to 16 residues. CDR1 PRHDT and CDR2 FYEKMQ come from the germline V gene (reference sequence).

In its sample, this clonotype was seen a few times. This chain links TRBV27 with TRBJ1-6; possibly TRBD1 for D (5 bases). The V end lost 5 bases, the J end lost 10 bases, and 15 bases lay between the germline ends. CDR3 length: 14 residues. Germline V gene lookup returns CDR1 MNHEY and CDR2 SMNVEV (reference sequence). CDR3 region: CASSPTGVRSPLHF. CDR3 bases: TGTGCCAGCAGTCCGACGGGGGTGAGGTCACCCCTCCACTTT.

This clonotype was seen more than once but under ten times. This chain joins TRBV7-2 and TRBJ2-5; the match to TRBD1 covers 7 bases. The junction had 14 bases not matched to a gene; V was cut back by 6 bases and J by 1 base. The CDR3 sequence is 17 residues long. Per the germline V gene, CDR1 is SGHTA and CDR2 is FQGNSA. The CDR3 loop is CASRRPLTGTFQETQYF. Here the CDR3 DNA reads TGTGCCAGCAGACGGCCTTTGACAGGGACCTTCCAAGAGACCCAGTACTTC.

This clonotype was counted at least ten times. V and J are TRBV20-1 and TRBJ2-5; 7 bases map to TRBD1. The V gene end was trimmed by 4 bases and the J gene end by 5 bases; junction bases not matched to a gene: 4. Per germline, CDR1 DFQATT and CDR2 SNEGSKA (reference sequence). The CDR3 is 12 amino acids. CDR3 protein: CSATTGSETQYF. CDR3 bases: TGCAGTGCTACGACAGGGTCGGAGACCCAGTACTTC.

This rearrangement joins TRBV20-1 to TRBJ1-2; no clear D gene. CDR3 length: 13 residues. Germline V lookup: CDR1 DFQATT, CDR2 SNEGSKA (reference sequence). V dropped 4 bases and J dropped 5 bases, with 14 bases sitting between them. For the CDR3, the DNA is TGCAGTGCTACAGCCCAACTGGGGTATGGCTACACCTTC. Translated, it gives CSATAQLGYGYTF.

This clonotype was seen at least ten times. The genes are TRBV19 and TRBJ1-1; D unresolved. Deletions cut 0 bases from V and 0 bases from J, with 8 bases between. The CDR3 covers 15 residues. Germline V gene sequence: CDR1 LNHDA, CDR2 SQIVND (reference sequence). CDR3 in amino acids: CASSIDGGMNTEAFF. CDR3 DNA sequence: TGTGCCAGTAGTATAGACGGAGGGATGAACACTGAAGCTTTCTTT.

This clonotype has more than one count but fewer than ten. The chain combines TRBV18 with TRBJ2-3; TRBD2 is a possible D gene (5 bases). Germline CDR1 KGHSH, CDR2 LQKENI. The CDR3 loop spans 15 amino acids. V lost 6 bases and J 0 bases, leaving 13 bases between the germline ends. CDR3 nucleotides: TGTGCCAGCTCCGGACGGGATACTAGCACAGATACGCAGTATTTT. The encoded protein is CASSGRDTSTDTQYF.